The clone carrying this T cell receptor (beta chain) was found a few times. The CDR3 consists of 11 residues. Germline lookup yields CDR1 GTSNPN and CDR2 SVGIG (reference sequence). Between the trimmed V and J ends, which lost 2 bases and 8 bases, there was a span of 6 bases. The authors' processing: Using reference gene primer amplification, nucleated cell counts were estimated. Libraries were prepared by immunoSEQ multiplex PCR; TCRdb keeps only in-frame clonotypes and omits some of them. V and J calls and clone size are given by that table; D and trimming were obtained from the DNA. The sample includes nearly 60,000 clones, almost 90% of them seen just once. This entry belongs to a study of blood T cell repertoires in COVID-19. Across the whole study: Spain, Italy and the United States supplied samples that represented acute and convalescent COVID-19.

V and J are TRBV30 and TRBJ1-4; unclear D gene. The TCR sequence derives from a man aged 55 to 69 with active COVID-19. Sequenced: peripheral blood. The chain's CDR3 is CAWSIREKLFF. As DNA, the CDR3 is TGTGCCTGGAGTATACGGGAAAAACTGTTTTTT.